The 16 T cell receptor beta chains reported below all come from one sample, sequenced in a study of lymphopenia after photon versus proton radiotherapy. Clones were sequenced by immunoSEQ multiplex PCR, and TCRdb holds only the in-frame ones, with some missing. The table has about 160,000 clones, approximately 91% seen once; the top ten hold around 5.1%. Sequenced material: peripheral blood, taken from a patient treated with photon-based radiotherapy. The receptors derive from a man in his fifties or sixties with gastric cancer.

This clone was picked up one time. The V call is TRBV5-1, the J call TRBJ2-3; the D gene could be TRBD1 or TRBD2 (5 bases each). V lost 4 bases and J lost 4, with 22 bases in between. This CDR3 has 17 residues. Germline V lookup: CDR1 SGHRS, CDR2 YFSETQ. CDR3 region: CASSQRPGTMGADTQYF. Written as DNA, the CDR3 is TGCGCCAGCAGCCAACGACCCGGGACCATGGGGGCAGATACGCAGTATTTT. The full variable domain, rest sourced from reference TRBV5-1 and TRBJ2-3, is KAGVTQTPRYLIKTRGQQVTLSCSPISGHRSVSWYQQTPGQGLQFLFEYFSETQRNKGNFPGRFSGRQFSNSRSEMNVSTLELGDSALYLCASSQRPGTMGADTQYFGPGTRLTVL.

This clone was counted between two and nine times. The gene calls are TRBV19 and TRBJ2-7; D not resolved. CDR1 LNHDA and CDR2 SQIVND come from the germline V gene (reference sequence). The V end was cut by 7 bases, the J end by 0 bases, with 13 bases between. The CDR3 covers 14 residues. CDR3 coding DNA: TGTGCCAGTATGGACCCACAGCACTCCTACGAGCAGTACTTC. Amino acid sequence: CASMDPQHSYEQYF.

This clone was recorded only once. This chain links TRBV27 with TRBJ2-3; 9 nucleotides match TRBD2. V dropped 10 bases and J dropped 3; count of bases not matched to a gene: 17. The CDR3 extends over 17 amino acids. Germline CDR1 and CDR2: MNHEY and SMNVEV (reference sequence). CDR3 DNA sequence: TGTGCCATCGGGGTGGGTCCTCTAGCGGGATTGACAGATACGCAGTATTTT. Amino acids: CAIGVGPLAGLTDTQYF.

The J gene is TRBJ2-7, the V gene TRBV30, with D perhaps assigned TRBD1 or TRBD2 (5 bases each). The V gene's germline CDR1 is GTSNPN and CDR2 SVGIG (reference sequence). The ends were cut back, 2 bases at V and 2 bases at J, with 19 bases in the middle. CDR3 length equals 16 residues. DNA of the CDR3: TGTGCCTGGAGTCCCCCCGGGGCTAGCTGGCCCTACGAGCAGTACTTC. It codes for CAWSPPGASWPYEQYF.

In this sample, this clone turned up once. This chain links TRBV30 with TRBJ2-1, with TRBD2 matching over 9 bases. Unmatched junction bases numbered 14, after V lost 5 bases and J lost 9 bases. Germline V gene lookup returns CDR1 GTSNPN and CDR2 SVGIG (reference sequence). This CDR3 region has 15 residues. CDR3 amino acids: CAWSAVVAGVGEQFF. DNA of the CDR3: TGTGCCTGGTCCGCGGTTGTAGCGGGAGTGGGTGAGCAGTTCTTC.

V gene TRBV4-1 combines with J gene TRBJ2-7; D might be TRBD2 (5 bases). V was pared by 1 base and J by 4 bases, with 14 bases between. Germline V gives CDR1 MGHRA, CDR2 YSYEKL. The CDR3 consists of 15 residues. The CDR3 nucleotides read TGCGCCAGCAGCCAAGGTCCGGGAAGTCCTTACGAGCAGTACTTC. The encoded protein is CASSQGPGSPYEQYF.

V is TRBV13 and J is TRBJ2-7, with a tentative D call TRBD1 (6 bases). V was cut by 10 bases and J by 4 bases, with 14 bases left in between. Germline CDR1 is PRHDT and CDR2 is FYEKMQ (reference sequence). This CDR3 has 12 residues. CDR3 DNA: TGTGCCAACCACGGACAGATGTACGAGCAGTACTTC. Protein sequence: CANHGQMYEQYF.

The chain is built from TRBV5-6 and TRBJ2-5, with D perhaps TRBD2 (6 bases). Germline CDR1 SGHDT, CDR2 YYEEEE. The V and J ends lost 1 base and 5 bases respectively, with 15 bases between them. The CDR3 length is 15 residues. In nucleotides, the CDR3 is TGTGCCAGCAGCTTGTTTGGCAGGGAGGCGGAGACCCAGTACTTC. The encoded protein is CASSLFGREAETQYF.

The chain carries TRBV7-9 and TRBJ2-7; D is possibly TRBD2 (5 bases). Germline V gene lookup returns CDR1 SEHNR and CDR2 FQNEAQ (reference sequence). This CDR3 has 14 amino acids. Trimming pared 5 bases from V and 5 bases from J, leaving 16 bases between. The CDR3 DNA follows: TGTGCCAGCAGCGGGAGTGGGAGAGGGCACGAGCAGTACTTC. Translated: CASSGSGRGHEQYF.

CDR3 nucleotide sequence: TGTGCCAGCAGTTACAAGGGGGCCGAAGGGCCCCAGCATTTT. This encodes CASSYKGAEGPQHF. The chain couples TRBV6-5 to TRBJ1-5, with 7 bases fitting TRBD1. Per the germline V gene, CDR1 is MNHEY and CDR2 is SVGAGI. After removal of 2 bases from V and 9 bases from J, the junction contained 7 bases not matched to a gene. This CDR3 is 14 amino acids long.

V and J are TRBV5-4 and TRBJ1-4; unclear D gene. The CDR3 runs 14 residues. CDR1 and CDR2 from the germline V gene are SGHNT and YYREEE (reference sequence). V shed 2 bases and J shed 5 bases, with 10 bases lying between them. The CDR3 region is CASSFSVSNEKLFF. CDR3 DNA: TGTGCCAGCAGCTTCTCGGTCTCGAATGAAAAACTGTTTTTT.

The V call is TRBV6-5, the J call TRBJ2-5; a possible D gene is TRBD2 (5 bases). CDR1 and CDR2 (germline): MNHEY, SVGAGI. This CDR3 is built from 16 residues. The V end lost 2 bases, the J end lost 1 base, and 14 bases lay between the germline ends. This CDR3 is CASSYRGRHLQETQYF. The CDR3 bases are TGTGCCAGCAGTTACAGAGGGCGTCACCTCCAAGAGACCCAGTACTTC.

This rearrangement joins TRBV6-1 to TRBJ2-5, with D unresolved. The CDR3 spans 14 residues. The germline gives CDR1 MNHNS, CDR2 SASEGT. V lost 4 bases to trimming and J lost 1 base, with 10 bases between them. For the CDR3, the DNA is TGTGCCAGCAGTGGTGGCTCCCCCCAAGAGACCCAGTACTTC. Its translation: CASSGGSPQETQYF.

The V and J genes are TRBV30 and TRBJ2-1; D ambiguous. CDR3 size: 14 residues. The V end lost 3 bases, the J end lost 3 bases, and 12 bases lay between the germline ends. Per the germline V gene, CDR1 is GTSNPN and CDR2 is SVGIG (reference sequence). CDR3 sequence: CAWSYRPGYNEQFF. For the CDR3, the DNA is TGTGCCTGGAGCTACCGACCGGGCTACAATGAGCAGTTCTTC.

The chain employs TRBV6-5 and TRBJ2-7; TRBD1 is a possible D gene (6 bases). Germline V gene sequence: CDR1 MNHEY, CDR2 SVGAGI. The CDR3 spans 16 residues. V gave up 0 bases and J gave up 0 bases, with 12 bases separating them. This chain's CDR3 is CASSYSQGYSSYEQYF. As DNA, the CDR3 is TGTGCCAGCAGTTACTCCCAGGGGTACAGCTCCTACGAGCAGTACTTC.

The chain carries TRBV5-8 and TRBJ2-1; TRBD2 matches at 7 bases. Germline V lookup: CDR1 SGHTS, CDR2 YDEGEE. Trimming at V came to 4 bases and at J to 13 bases, leaving 8 bases not matched to a gene. CDR3 length: 12 amino acids. The chain's CDR3 is CASSNMWEGQFF. CDR3 nucleotide sequence: TGTGCCAGCAGCAATATGTGGGAGGGCCAGTTCTTC.